In its sample, the clone carrying this T cell receptor (beta chain) ranks as medium-sized. Antigen specificity is unknown. The same CDR3 is also encoded by other DNA sequences in this sample. Under the authors' procedure: To classify distant metastasis in papillary thyroid cancer, a model was built from CDR3 differences across clinicopathological groups. TCRdb reanalyzed the PCR reads with MiXCR. These V and J calls are TCRdb output, not the study's own analysis. Seen here are approximately 2,000 clones, approximately 10% observed once, and the top ten hold about an eighth. Every patient underwent thyroid surgery untreated. The source of the sample is a study of metastatic and nonmetastatic thyroid tumors. About the research overall: It was across blood and tumor or nodule tissue from malignant and benign thyroid patients that repertoires were compared.

The V end was cut by 2 bases, the J end by 4 bases, with 11 bases between. The CDR3 runs to 14 residues. Points from the study as a whole: Malignant tumors reportedly showed significantly higher TCR beta diversity than benign nodules in both blood and tumor.

This TCR derives from a female donor with papillary thyroid cancer or a benign thyroid nodule (not recorded which). Some clones in this sample may be carry-over from other donors' samples. J is TRBJ2-5 and V is TRBV12-3 or TRBV12-4; perhaps D is TRBD1 or TRBD2 (5 bases each). The sample comprised tumor tissue. CDR3 loop: CASSLRSGTETQYF. The DNA for the CDR3 is TGTGCCAGCAGTTTACGTTCGGGGACAGAGACCCAGTACTTC.